This entry lists 10 T cell receptor beta chains sequenced from one sample in a study of T cell responses to AZD1222 COVID-19 vaccine. Some clones are missing from TCRdb's copy, which holds only in-frame ones; the method was immunoSEQ multiplex PCR. The sample lists about 84,000 clones, 87% occurring once. The material sequenced was peripheral blood, taken on day 0 of AZD1222 vaccination. Receptor source: an adult in good health.

V usage is TRBV7-8 and J usage is TRBJ2-7, with no clear D. In germline, CDR1 is SGHVS, CDR2 FQNEAQ. The CDR3 sequence is 11 residues long. The V gene lost 3 bases and the J gene lost 5 bases, with 5 bases spanning the gap. This CDR3 reads CASSLDNEQYF. The DNA of the CDR3 is TGTGCCAGCAGCTTGGATAACGAGCAGTACTTC.

CDR3 region: CASSDYRGQVYGYTF. In DNA, the CDR3 is TGTGCCAGCAGTGACTACAGGGGGCAGGTCTATGGCTACACCTTC. The genes are TRBV6-2 or TRBV6-3 and TRBJ1-2; TRBD1 aligns across 9 bases. Trimming took 5 bases from V and 4 from J; bases not matched to a gene: 8. The CDR3 runs 15 residues. Germline CDR1 reads MNHEY; CDR2 reads SVGEGT.

This chain uses TRBV12-5 with TRBJ2-1, with TRBD2 as a possible D gene (5 bases). V was cut by 7 bases and J by 7 bases, with 23 bases left in between. The CDR3 runs to 16 residues. The germline V gene encodes CDR1 LGHNT and CDR2 FRNRAP. In nucleotides, the CDR3 is TGTGCTAGTGCTCCACCCCCCGCGGGCTGGCGAAATGAGCAGTTCTTC. It yields the protein CASAPPPAGWRNEQFF.

This sequence joins TRBV3-1 (or the pseudogene TRBV3-2) and TRBJ2-4; D ambiguous. The V gene's germline CDR1 is LGHDT and CDR2 YNNKEL (reference sequence). This CDR3 is built from 14 residues. V dropped 3 bases and J dropped 1 base, with 7 bases sitting between them. CDR3 DNA sequence: TGTGCCAGCAGCCAGCAACACGCCAAAAACATTCAGTACTTC. This sequence encodes CASSQQHAKNIQYF.

The rearrangement links TRBV7-2 to TRBJ1-5; 8 nucleotides align to TRBD1. V shed 5 bases, J shed 2 bases, and the junction held 8 bases outside the gene matches. Germline-derived CDR1 and CDR2 are SGHTA and FQGNSA. CDR3 length: 16 residues. Here the CDR3 reads CASSIRTGSGNQPQHF. CDR3 DNA sequence: TGTGCCAGCAGCATAAGGACAGGGAGCGGCAATCAGCCCCAGCATTTT.

The rearrangement uses TRBV6-5 and TRBJ2-7; D remains ambiguous. Trimming took off 2 bases at V and 0 bases at J, with 8 bases between the two ends. The V gene's germline CDR1 is MNHEY and CDR2 SVGAGI. CDR3 size: 14 residues. In nucleotides, the CDR3 is TGTGCCAGCAGTTACACACCTAGCTCCTACGAGCAGTACTTC. It yields the protein CASSYTPSSYEQYF.

This clone is a singleton in its sample. The V and J genes are TRBV6-5 and TRBJ1-3; D is unresolved. Germline V CDR1 and CDR2: MNHEY, SVGAGI. CDR3 length equals 14 residues. With 8 bases removed from V and 0 bases from J, the gap between germline ends came to 11 bases. CDR3 amino acids: CASLPSGSGNTIYF. CDR3 nucleotide sequence: TGTGCCAGCCTACCTTCGGGCTCTGGAAACACCATATATTTT.

This chain connects TRBV18 to TRBJ1-5; D not resolved. In germline, CDR1 is KGHSH, CDR2 LQKENI. The CDR3 is made up of 13 amino acids. V lost 5 bases to trimming and J lost 3 bases, with 8 bases between them. In DNA form, the CDR3 reads TGTGCCAGCTCAGCCGGAGACAATCAGCCCCAGCATTTT. Translation: CASSAGDNQPQHF.

V usage is TRBV29-1 and J usage is TRBJ1-2; D perhaps matches TRBD1 (5 bases). CDR3 length equals 14 residues. V lost 4 bases and J lost 3, with 15 bases in between. CDR1 SQVTM and CDR2 ANQGSEA come from the germline V gene. The CDR3 spells CSVGWRGRHYGYTF. The CDR3 DNA reads TGCAGCGTTGGTTGGAGGGGACGACACTATGGCTACACCTTC. Based on the CDR3 plus reference TRBV29-1 and TRBJ1-2, the full variable domain is SAVISQKPSRDICQRGTSLTIQCQVDSQVTMMFWYRQQPGQSLTLIATANQGSEATYESGFVIDKFPISRPNLTFSTLTVSNMSPEDSSIYLCSVGWRGRHYGYTFGSGTRLTVV.

The chain links TRBV27 to TRBJ1-2; TRBD1 matches at 8 bases. CDR3 length: 15 residues. Germline CDR1 and CDR2: MNHEY and SMNVEV (reference sequence). Trimming cost V 0 bases and J 3 bases; bases outside gene matches: 3. In DNA, the CDR3 is TGTGCCAGCAGTTTATCGCCGACAGGGGACTATGGCTACACCTTC. Amino acids: CASSLSPTGDYGYTF.